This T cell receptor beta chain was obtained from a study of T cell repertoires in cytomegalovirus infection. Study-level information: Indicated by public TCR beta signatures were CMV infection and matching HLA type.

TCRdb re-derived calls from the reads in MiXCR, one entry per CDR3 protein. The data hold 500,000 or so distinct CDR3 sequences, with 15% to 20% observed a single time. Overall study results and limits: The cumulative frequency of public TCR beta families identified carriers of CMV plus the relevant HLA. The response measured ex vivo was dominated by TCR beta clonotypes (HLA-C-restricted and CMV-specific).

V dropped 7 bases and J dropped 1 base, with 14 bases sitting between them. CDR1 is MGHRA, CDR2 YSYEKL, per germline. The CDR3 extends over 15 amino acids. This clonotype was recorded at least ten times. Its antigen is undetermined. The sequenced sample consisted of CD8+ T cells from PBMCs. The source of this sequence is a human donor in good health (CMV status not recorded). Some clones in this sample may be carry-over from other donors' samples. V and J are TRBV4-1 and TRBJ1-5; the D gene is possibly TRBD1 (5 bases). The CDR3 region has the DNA TGCGCCAGCAACAAGGACATCGGAAGCAATCAGCCCCAGCATTTT. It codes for CASNKDIGSNQPQHF.